This TCR beta chain was sequenced for a study of brain metastases from non-small cell lung cancer. Data came from immunoSEQ multiplex PCR; TCRdb stores just in-frame clones and leaves some out. The sample lists approximately 1,500 clones, 75% to 85% occurring once. The CDR3 totals 13 residues. From germline, CDR1 is MDHEN and CDR2 SYDVKM. V was shortened by 6 bases and J by 5 bases, with 11 bases between the two germline ends. The sequencing input was tumor-adjacent normal tissue. The genes are TRBV28 and TRBJ1-5; maybe TRBD1 (6 bases). The clonotype was recovered from a donor at least 40 years old with non-small cell lung cancer. In nucleotides, the CDR3 is TGTGCCAGCAGAACAGGGATATATCAGCCCCAGCATTTT. Translated: CASRTGIYQPQHF.